This TCR beta chain stems from a study of blood T cell repertoires in COVID-19. On the study more broadly: In each case, the material was cDNA or gDNA derived from T cells, B-cell-depleted T cells, or PBMCs.

How the authors handled the data: Estimation of nucleated cell counts was performed using reference gene primer amplification. TCRdb's table, derived via immunoSEQ multiplex PCR, lists solely in-frame clones and lacks some. The V and J calls and clone size come from that table; D and trimming were worked out from the DNA. The repertoire holds 170,000 or so clones, with around 83% as singletons. The CDR3 covers 19 residues. V dropped 0 bases and J dropped 5 bases, with 22 bases sitting between them. Germline V gives CDR1 MGHRA, CDR2 YSYEKL. This clone is a singleton in its sample. While infection was still active, Seattle patients were enrolled and then followed longitudinally.

The rearrangement links TRBV4-1 to TRBJ2-2, with D perhaps matching TRBD2 (6 bases). The specimen was peripheral blood. This receptor was identified in a woman aged 70-85 years with COVID-19, enrolled during active disease. CDR3 DNA sequence: TGCGCCAGCAGCCAAGAGACTGGCCTTGGAGGGGTAGGAACCGGGGAGCTGTTTTTT. This sequence encodes CASSQETGLGGVGTGELFF.